The 7 T cell receptor beta chains given below trace back to one sample, sequenced in a study of cytotoxic CD8 clonotypes in ibrutinib-treated CLL. The repertoire was sequenced with immunoSEQ multiplex PCR; TCRdb's copy has only in-frame clones and lacks some. The sample consists of about 130,000 clones, roughly 80% of them appearing once. This sample comprised PBMCs, obtained after 24 months of ibrutinib treatment. The receptors come from a human donor with chronic lymphocytic leukemia.

The chain joins TRBV6-5 to TRBJ2-3; 9 bases map to TRBD2. V lost 6 bases to trimming and J lost 6 bases; unmatched junction nucleotides: 10. This CDR3 contains 15 residues. The germline V gene encodes CDR1 MNHEY and CDR2 SVGAGI. CDR3 in amino acids: CASSNGLARIDTQYF. Here the CDR3 DNA reads TGTGCCAGCAGCAATGGACTAGCGAGAATTGATACGCAGTATTTT.

This clone was seen just once. This chain connects TRBV28 to TRBJ2-2, with a tentative D call TRBD2 (6 bases). CDR1 and CDR2 (germline): MDHEN, SYDVKM. The CDR3 is 17 residues long. Trimming stripped 1 base from V and 0 bases from J, with 12 bases between. CDR3: CASSLYSGGANTGELFF. Written as DNA, the CDR3 is TGTGCCAGCAGTTTATATTCCGGCGGGGCGAACACCGGGGAGCTGTTTTTT.

The genes are TRBV28 and TRBJ2-3, with 11 bases that match TRBD2. The CDR3 spans 16 residues. The germline gives CDR1 MDHEN, CDR2 SYDVKM. V gave up 4 bases and J gave up 4 bases; unmatched junction bases: 7. The CDR3 is CASSSPGLAVADTQYF. CDR3 nucleotides: TGTGCCAGCAGTTCACCGGGACTAGCGGTGGCAGATACGCAGTATTTT.

The V and J genes are TRBV15 and TRBJ2-5; D is unclear. The germline gives CDR1 LNHNV, CDR2 YYDKDF (reference sequence). Trimming removed 0 bases at V and 4 bases at J, with 3 bases between. The CDR3 loop spans 12 amino acids. The DNA for the CDR3 is TGTGCCACCAGCAGAGAGGGAGAGACCCAGTACTTC. The encoded protein is CATSREGETQYF.

The rearrangement joins TRBV5-1 to TRBJ1-1, with a weak D call TRBD1 (5 bases). Germline lookup yields CDR1 SGHRS and CDR2 YFSETQ. V lost 0 bases and J lost 4, with 10 bases in between. The length of the CDR3 is 14 residues. CDR3 bases: TGCGCCAGCAGCTTGGCCTCAGGGCCCACTGAAGCTTTCTTT. It codes for CASSLASGPTEAFF.

The chain has TRBV6-6 and TRBJ1-3, with D possibly matching TRBD1 (5 bases). Germline-derived CDR1 and CDR2 are MNHNY and SVGAGI (reference sequence). Between the trimmed V and J ends, which lost 8 bases and 4 bases, there was a span of 9 bases. CDR3 size: 12 residues. The CDR3 region is CASGHQGNTIYF. For the CDR3, the DNA is TGTGCCAGCGGACACCAAGGAAACACCATATATTTT.

The chain recombines TRBV2 with TRBJ2-5, with a weak D call TRBD2 (5 bases). V dropped 2 bases and J dropped 4 bases, with 5 bases sitting between them. The germline V gene encodes CDR1 SNHLY and CDR2 FYNNEI. This CDR3 comprises 12 residues. CDR3: CASSELAETQYF. The CDR3 region has the DNA TGTGCCAGCAGTGAACTAGCAGAGACCCAGTACTTC.